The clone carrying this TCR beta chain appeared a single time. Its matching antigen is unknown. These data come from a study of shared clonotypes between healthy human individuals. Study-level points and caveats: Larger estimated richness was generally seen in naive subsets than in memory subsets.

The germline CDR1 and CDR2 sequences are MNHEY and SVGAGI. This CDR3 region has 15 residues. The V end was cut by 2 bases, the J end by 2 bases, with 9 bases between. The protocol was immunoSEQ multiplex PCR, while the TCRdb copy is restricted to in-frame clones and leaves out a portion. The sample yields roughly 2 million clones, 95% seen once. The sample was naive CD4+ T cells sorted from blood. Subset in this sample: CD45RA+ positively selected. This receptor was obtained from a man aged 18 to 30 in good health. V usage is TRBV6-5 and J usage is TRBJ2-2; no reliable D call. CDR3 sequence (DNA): TGTGCCAGCAGTTACGAAGGGTACAACACCGGGGAGCTGTTTTTT. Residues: CASSYEGYNTGELFF.